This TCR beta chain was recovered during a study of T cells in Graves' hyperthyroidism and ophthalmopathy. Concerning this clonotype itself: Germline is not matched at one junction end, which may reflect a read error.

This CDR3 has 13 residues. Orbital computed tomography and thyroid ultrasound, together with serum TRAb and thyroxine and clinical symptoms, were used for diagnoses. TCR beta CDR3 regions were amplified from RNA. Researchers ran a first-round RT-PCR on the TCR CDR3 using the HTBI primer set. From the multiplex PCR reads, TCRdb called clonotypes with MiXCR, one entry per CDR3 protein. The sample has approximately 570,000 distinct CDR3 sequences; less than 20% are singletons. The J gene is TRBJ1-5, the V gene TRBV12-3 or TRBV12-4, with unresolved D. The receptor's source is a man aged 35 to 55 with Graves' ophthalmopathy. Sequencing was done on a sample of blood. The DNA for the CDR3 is TGTGCCAGCGGTTTTGGAACCAATCAGCCCCAGCATTTT. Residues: CASGFGTNQPQHF.